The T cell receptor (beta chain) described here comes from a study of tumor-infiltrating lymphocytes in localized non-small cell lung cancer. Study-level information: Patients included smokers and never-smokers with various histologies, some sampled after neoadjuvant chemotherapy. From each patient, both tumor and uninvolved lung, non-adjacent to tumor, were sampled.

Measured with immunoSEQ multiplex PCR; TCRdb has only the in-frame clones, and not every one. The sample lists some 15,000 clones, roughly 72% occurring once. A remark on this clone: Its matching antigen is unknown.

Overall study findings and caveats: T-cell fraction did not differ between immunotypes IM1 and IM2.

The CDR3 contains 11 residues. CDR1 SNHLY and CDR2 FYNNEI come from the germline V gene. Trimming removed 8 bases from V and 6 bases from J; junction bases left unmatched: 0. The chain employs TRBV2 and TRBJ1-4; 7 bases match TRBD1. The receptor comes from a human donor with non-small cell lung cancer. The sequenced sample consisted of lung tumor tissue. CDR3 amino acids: CASGQDEKLFF. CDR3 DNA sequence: TGTGCCAGCGGACAGGATGAAAAACTGTTTTTT.